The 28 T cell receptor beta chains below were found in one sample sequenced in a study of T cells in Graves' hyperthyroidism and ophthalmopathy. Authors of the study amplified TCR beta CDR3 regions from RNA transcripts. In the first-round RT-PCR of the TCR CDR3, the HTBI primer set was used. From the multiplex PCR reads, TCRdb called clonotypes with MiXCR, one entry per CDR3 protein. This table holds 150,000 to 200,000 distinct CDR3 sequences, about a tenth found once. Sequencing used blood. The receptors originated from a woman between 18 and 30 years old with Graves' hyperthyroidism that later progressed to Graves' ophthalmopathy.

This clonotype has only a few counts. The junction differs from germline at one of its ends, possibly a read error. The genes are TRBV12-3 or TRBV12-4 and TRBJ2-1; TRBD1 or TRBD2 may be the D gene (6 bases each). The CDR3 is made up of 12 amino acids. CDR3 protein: CASSPTAGTNLF. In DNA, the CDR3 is TGTGCCAGCAGTCCCACCGCGGGGACAAACCTCTTC.

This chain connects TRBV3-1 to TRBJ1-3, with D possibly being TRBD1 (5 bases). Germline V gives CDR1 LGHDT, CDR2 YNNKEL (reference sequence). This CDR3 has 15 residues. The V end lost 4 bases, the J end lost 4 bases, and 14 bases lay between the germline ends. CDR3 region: CASSLTGGPGNTIYF. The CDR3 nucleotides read TGTGCCAGCAGCCTTACGGGGGGTCCCGGAAACACCATATATTTT.

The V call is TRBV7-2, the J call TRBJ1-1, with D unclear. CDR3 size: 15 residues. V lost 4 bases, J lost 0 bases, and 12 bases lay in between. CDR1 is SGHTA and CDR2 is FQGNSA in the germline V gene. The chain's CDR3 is CASSSPRMLNTEAFF. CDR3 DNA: TGTGCCAGCAGCTCCCCCAGGATGTTGAACACTGAAGCTTTCTTT.

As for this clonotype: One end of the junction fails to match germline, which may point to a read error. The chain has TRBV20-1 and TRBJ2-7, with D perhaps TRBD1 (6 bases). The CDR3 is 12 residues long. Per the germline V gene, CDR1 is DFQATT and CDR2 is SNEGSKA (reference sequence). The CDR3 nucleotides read TGCAGTGCTAGCCTTGAGGACAGAGGGAGCAACTTC. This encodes CSASLEDRGSNF.

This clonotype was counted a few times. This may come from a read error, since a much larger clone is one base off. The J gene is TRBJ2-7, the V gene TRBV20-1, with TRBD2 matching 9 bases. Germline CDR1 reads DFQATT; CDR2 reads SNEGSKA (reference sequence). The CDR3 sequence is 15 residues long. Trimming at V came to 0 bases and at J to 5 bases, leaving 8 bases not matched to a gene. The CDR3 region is CSARDFSGRVHEQYF. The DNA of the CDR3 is TGCAGTGCTAGAGATTTTAGCGGGAGAGTTCACGAGCAGTACTTC.

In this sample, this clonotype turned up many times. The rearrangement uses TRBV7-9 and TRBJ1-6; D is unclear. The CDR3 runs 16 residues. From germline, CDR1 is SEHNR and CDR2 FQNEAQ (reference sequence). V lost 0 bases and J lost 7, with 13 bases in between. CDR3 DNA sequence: TGTGCCAGCAGCTTAGCGGGAGGCAGGATGAATTCACCCCTCCACTTT. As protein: CASSLAGGRMNSPLHF.

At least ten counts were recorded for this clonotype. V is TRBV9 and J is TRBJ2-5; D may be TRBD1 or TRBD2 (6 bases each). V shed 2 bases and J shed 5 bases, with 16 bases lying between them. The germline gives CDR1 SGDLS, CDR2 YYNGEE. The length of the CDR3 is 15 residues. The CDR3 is CASSVALGGGETQYF. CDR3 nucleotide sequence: TGTGCCAGCAGCGTCGCCTTGGGGGGCGGGGAGACCCAGTACTTC.

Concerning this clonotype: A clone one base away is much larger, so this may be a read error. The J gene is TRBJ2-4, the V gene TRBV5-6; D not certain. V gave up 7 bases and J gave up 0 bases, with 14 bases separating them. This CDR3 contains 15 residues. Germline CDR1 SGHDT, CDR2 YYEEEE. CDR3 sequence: CASGSLHLAKNIQYF. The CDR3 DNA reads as TGTGCCAGCGGCTCCCTACATTTAGCCAAAAACATTCAGTACTTC.

CDR3: CSARLAGAGYGYTF. In DNA form, the CDR3 reads TGCAGTGCTAGACTGGCAGGGGCAGGCTATGGCTACACCTTC. The chain links TRBV20-1 to TRBJ1-2; D possibly corresponds to TRBD1 (6 bases). This CDR3 is built from 14 residues. The germline CDR1 and CDR2 sequences are DFQATT and SNEGSKA (reference sequence). V shed 2 bases and J shed 4 bases, with 14 bases lying between them.

The DNA of the CDR3 is TGCGCCAGCAGCAGGGGGACAGACCTCTATGGCTACACCTTC. It is translated as CASSRGTDLYGYTF. This chain connects TRBV5-1 to TRBJ1-2, with 7 bases aligning to TRBD1. J gave up 4 bases and V 4 bases, and 7 bases lay outside the gene matches. This CDR3 has 14 amino acids. Germline V gene data show CDR1 as SGHRS and CDR2 as YFSETQ.

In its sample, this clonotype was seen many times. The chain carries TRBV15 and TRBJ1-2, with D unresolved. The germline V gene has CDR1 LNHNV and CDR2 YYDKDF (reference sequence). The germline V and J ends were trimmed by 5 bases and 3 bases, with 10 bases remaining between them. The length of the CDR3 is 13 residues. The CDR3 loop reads CATSSFSYYGYTF. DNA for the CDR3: TGTGCCACCAGCTCCTTTAGCTACTATGGCTACACCTTC.

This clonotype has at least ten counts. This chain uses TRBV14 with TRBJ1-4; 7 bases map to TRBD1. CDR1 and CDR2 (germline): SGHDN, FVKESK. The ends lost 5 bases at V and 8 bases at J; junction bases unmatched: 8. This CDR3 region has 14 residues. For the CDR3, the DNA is TGTGCCAGCAGCAAAGGGACAGTCGGAGAAAAACTGTTTTTT. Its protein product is CASSKGTVGEKLFF.

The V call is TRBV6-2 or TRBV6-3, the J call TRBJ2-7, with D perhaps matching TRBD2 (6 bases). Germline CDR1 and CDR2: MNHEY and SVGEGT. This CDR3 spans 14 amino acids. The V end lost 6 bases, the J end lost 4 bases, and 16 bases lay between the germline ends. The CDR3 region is CASSNRRAPYEQYF. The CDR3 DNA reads TGTGCCAGCAGCAACAGGAGGGCCCCGTACGAGCAGTACTTC.

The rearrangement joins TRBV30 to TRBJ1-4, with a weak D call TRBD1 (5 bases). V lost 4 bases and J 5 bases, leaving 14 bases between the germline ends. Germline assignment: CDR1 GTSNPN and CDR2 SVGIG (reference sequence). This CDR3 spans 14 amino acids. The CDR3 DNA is TGTGCCTGGAAGACCGGGACGGGGAATGAAAAACTGTTTTTT. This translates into CAWKTGTGNEKLFF.

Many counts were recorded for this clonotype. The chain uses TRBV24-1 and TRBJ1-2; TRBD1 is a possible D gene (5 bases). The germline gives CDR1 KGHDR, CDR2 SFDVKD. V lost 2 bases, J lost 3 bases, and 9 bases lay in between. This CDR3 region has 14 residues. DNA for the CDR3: TGTGCCACCAGTGATTCGGACAAGTACTATGGCTACACCTTC. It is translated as CATSDSDKYYGYTF.

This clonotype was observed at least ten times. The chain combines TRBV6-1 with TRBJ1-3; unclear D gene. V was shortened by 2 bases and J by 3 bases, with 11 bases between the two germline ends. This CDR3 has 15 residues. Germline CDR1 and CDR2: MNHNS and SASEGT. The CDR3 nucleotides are TGTGCCAGCAGTGAACGCGCCATCTTTGGAAACACCATATATTTT. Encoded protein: CASSERAIFGNTIYF.

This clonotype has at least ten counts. CDR3 loop: CASSLKGSPSYGYTF. The DNA for the CDR3 is TGTGCCAGCAGCTTAAAAGGGTCCCCGTCCTATGGCTACACCTTC. The chain carries TRBV13 and TRBJ1-2, with D unclear. The CDR3 is made up of 15 amino acids. Germline lookup yields CDR1 PRHDT and CDR2 FYEKMQ (reference sequence). Between the trimmed V and J ends, which lost 2 bases and 4 bases, there was a span of 14 bases. The full variable domain, with the rest looked up from reference TRBV13 and TRBJ1-2, is AAGVIQSPRHLIKEKRETATLKCYPIPRHDTVYWYQQGPGQDPQFLISFYEKMQSDKGSIPDRFSAQQFSDYHSELNMSSLELGDSALYFCASSLKGSPSYGYTFGSGTRLTVV.

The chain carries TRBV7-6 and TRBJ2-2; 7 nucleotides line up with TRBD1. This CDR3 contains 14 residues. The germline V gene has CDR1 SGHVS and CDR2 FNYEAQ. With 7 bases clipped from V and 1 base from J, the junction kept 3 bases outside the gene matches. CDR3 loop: CASKRGQNTGELFF. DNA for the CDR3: TGTGCCAGCAAAAGGGGGCAGAACACCGGGGAGCTGTTTTTT.

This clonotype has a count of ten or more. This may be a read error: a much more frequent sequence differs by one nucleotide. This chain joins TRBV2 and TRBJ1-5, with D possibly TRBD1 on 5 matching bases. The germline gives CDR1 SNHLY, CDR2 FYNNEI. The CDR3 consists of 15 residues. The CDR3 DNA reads TGTGCCAGCAGTGCAATCGGGCAGGGCAATCAGTCCCAGCATTTT. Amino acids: CASSAIGQGNQSQHF.

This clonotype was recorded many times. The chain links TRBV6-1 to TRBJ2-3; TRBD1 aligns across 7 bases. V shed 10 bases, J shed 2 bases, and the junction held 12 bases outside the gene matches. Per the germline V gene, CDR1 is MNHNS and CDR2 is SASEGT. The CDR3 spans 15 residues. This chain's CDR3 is CAILRDRAFTDTQYF. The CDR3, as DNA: TGTGCCATACTTCGCGACAGGGCCTTCACAGATACGCAGTATTTT.

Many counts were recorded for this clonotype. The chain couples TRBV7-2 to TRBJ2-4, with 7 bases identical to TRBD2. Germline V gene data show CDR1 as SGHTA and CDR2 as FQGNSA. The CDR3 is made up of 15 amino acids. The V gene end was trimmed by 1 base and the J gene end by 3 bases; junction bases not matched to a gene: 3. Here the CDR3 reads CASSLVSGVKNIQYF. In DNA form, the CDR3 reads TGTGCCAGCAGCTTAGTAAGCGGGGTCAAAAACATTCAGTACTTC.

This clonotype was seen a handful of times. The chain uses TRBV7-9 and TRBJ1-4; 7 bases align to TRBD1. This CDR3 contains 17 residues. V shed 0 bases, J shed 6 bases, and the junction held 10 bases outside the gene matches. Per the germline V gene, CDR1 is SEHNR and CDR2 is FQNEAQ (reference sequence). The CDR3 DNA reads TGTGCCAGCAGCTTAGCGCCCCCGGGACAGCGAGATGAAAAACTGTTTTTT. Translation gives CASSLAPPGQRDEKLFF.

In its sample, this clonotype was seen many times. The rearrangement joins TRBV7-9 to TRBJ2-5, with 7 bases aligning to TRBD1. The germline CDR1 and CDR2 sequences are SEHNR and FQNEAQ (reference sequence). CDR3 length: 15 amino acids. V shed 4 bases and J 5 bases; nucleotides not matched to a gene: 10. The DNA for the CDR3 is TGTGCCAGCAGCTCTCCAGGGGGAGTAGGGGAGACCCAGTACTTC. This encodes CASSSPGGVGETQYF. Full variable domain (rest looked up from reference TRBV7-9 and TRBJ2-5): DTGVSQNPRHKITKRGQNVTFRCDPISEHNRLYWYRQTLGQGPEFLTYFQNEAQLEKSRLLSDRFSAERPKGSFSTLEIQRTEQGDSAMYLCASSSPGGVGETQYFGPGTRLLVL.

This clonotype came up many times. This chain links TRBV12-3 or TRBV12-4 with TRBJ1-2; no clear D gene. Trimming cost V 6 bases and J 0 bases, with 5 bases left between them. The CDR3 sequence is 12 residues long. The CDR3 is CASRPTNYGYTF. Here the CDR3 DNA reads TGTGCCAGCAGGCCGACTAACTATGGCTACACCTTC.

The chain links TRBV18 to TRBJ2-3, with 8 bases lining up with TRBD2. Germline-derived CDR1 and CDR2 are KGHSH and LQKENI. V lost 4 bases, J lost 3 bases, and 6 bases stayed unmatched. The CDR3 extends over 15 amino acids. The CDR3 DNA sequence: TGTGCCAGCTCACGAGCGGGAGTGGGTACAGATACGCAGTATTTT. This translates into CASSRAGVGTDTQYF.

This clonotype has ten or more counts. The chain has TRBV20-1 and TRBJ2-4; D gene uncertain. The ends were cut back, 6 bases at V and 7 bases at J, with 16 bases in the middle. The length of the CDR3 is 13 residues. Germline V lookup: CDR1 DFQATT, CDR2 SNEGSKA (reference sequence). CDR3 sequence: CSAYQRLKNIQYF. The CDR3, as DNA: TGCAGTGCATACCAGAGGTTAAAGAACATTCAGTACTTC.

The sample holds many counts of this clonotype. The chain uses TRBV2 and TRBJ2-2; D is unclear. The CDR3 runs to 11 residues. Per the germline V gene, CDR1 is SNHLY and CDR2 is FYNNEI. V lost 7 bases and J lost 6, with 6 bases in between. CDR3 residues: CASNRPGELFF. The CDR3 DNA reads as TGTGCCAGCAACCGACCCGGGGAGCTGTTTTTT.

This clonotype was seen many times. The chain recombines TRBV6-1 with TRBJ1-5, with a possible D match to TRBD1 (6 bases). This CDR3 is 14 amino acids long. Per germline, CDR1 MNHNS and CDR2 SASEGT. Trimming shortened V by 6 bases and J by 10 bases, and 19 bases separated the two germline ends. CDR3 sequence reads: CASSPDSQNIPQHF. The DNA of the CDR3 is TGTGCCAGCAGCCCGGACAGCCAAAATATACCCCAGCATTTT.